This TCR beta chain was recorded in a study of T cell repertoires in cytomegalovirus infection. Study context: From public TCR beta signatures came an indication of both CMV infection and matching HLA type.

Trimming removed 1 base at V and 8 bases at J, with 11 bases between. The germline V gene encodes CDR1 SEHNR and CDR2 FQNEAQ (reference sequence). The CDR3 contains 13 residues. Each CDR3 protein gets one entry after TCRdb re-called the reads with MiXCR. The sample consists of around 530,000 distinct CDR3 sequences, about 30% of them appearing once. Sequencing input: PBMCs. The chain joins TRBV7-9 to TRBJ1-2; D might be TRBD1 (6 bases). The receptor was isolated from a human donor in good health (CMV status not recorded). Some clones in this sample may be carry-over from other donors' samples. CDR3 amino acids: CASSLDGGSGYTF. The CDR3, as DNA: TGTGCCAGCAGCTTAGATGGGGGCTCGGGCTACACCTTC.